A single sample is the source of the 12 T cell receptor beta chains below, sequenced in a study of blood T cell repertoires in COVID-19. Generated by immunoSEQ multiplex PCR, the TCRdb table keeps only in-frame clones and is missing some. The sample holds about 140,000 clones, 75% to 85% seen once. The material sequenced was peripheral blood. All receptors come from a woman aged 45-65 years with acute or convalescent COVID-19.

The genes are TRBV9 and TRBJ2-3; 8 positions match TRBD2. Germline V CDR1 and CDR2: SGDLS, YYNGEE. There are 16 residues in the CDR3. The V and J ends lost 1 base and 8 bases, in that order; junction bases with no gene match: 12. Here the CDR3 DNA reads TGTGCCAGCAGCGTAACCCTCGGGGGGGCCGGGCTTACGCAGTATTTT. This codes for CASSVTLGGAGLTQYF.

V is TRBV7-9 and J is TRBJ1-6; D is ambiguous. The V and J ends lost 5 bases and 7 bases respectively, with 12 bases between them. The CDR3 is made up of 14 amino acids. Per germline, CDR1 SEHNR and CDR2 FQNEAQ (reference sequence). The CDR3 is CASSREGLNSPLHF. The CDR3 nucleotides are TGTGCCAGCAGCCGGGAGGGTTTAAATTCACCCCTCCACTTT.

The rearrangement joins TRBV5-1 to TRBJ1-3, with 8 positions matching TRBD1. The CDR3 loop spans 17 amino acids. Germline V gene lookup returns CDR1 SGHRS and CDR2 YFSETQ. Unmatched junction bases numbered 12, after V lost 4 bases and J lost 3 bases. The CDR3 DNA reads TGCGCCAGCAGCCCTTTTGAGGACAGGGCGGGTGGAAACACCATATATTTT. Translation: CASSPFEDRAGGNTIYF.

This clone was recorded a few times. The gene calls are TRBV5-6 and TRBJ1-2; 8 bases align to TRBD1. The germline CDR1 and CDR2 sequences are SGHDT and YYEEEE. V was pared by 7 bases and J by 3 bases, with 8 bases of the junction left unmatched. The CDR3 has 14 amino acids. CDR3 DNA: TGTGCCAGCGGACCAGGGGGCTCTTACTATGGCTACACCTTC. Translation gives CASGPGGSYYGYTF.

This clone appeared once. The rearrangement links TRBV7-2 to TRBJ2-7; TRBD1 is a possible D gene (6 bases). This CDR3 contains 12 residues. CDR1 SGHTA and CDR2 FQGNSA come from the germline V gene. In nucleotides, the CDR3 is TGTGCCAGCAGCCCATCGACAGGCAGCCTAGTCGTC. Residues: CASSPSTGSLVV.

The genes are TRBV7-6 and TRBJ1-3; TRBD1 might be the D (5 bases). The CDR3 has 13 residues. Looked up from germline, CDR1 is SGHVS and CDR2 is FNYEAQ. Trimming removed 5 bases from V and 6 bases from J, with 11 bases in between. CDR3 sequence: CASSMTAENTIYF. Written as DNA, the CDR3 is TGTGCCAGCAGCATGACAGCCGAAAACACCATATATTTT.

J is TRBJ1-2 and V is TRBV6-5, with 7 bases that match TRBD1. The V gene's germline CDR1 is MNHEY and CDR2 SVGAGI. The CDR3 is 15 amino acids. The V gene end was trimmed by 4 bases and the J gene end by 5 bases; junction bases not matched to a gene: 10. CDR3 sequence reads: CASSSTGVPSYGYTF. DNA of the CDR3: TGTGCCAGCAGTTCTACAGGGGTCCCGTCTTATGGCTACACCTTC.

This clone has a handful of counts. This chain connects TRBV6-5 to TRBJ2-1, with TRBD1 as a possible D gene (6 bases). The CDR3 has 13 amino acids. Germline values: CDR1 MNHEY, CDR2 SVGAGI. Trimming left V 8 bases short and J 9 bases short, with 17 bases between. The CDR3 reads CASGTQGMGEQFF. The CDR3 DNA follows: TGTGCCAGCGGGACCCAGGGGATGGGTGAGCAGTTCTTC.

The genes are TRBV3-1 (or the pseudogene TRBV3-2) and TRBJ2-2; maybe TRBD1 (5 bases). Between the trimmed V and J ends, which lost 8 bases and 5 bases, there was a span of 18 bases. The CDR3 runs to 15 residues. Germline lookup yields CDR1 LGHDT and CDR2 YNNKEL (reference sequence). The CDR3 protein is CASGSAGRITGELFF. The CDR3 coding sequence is TGTGCCAGCGGGTCGGCAGGGCGGATAACCGGGGAGCTGTTTTTT.

The gene calls are TRBV14 and TRBJ1-2, with unresolved D. V dropped 1 base and J dropped 0 bases, with 12 bases sitting between them. CDR1 is SGHDN, CDR2 FVKESK, per germline. The CDR3 runs 16 residues. The CDR3 loop is CASSQAEWRANYGYTF. CDR3 coding DNA: TGTGCCAGCAGCCAAGCGGAATGGAGGGCTAACTATGGCTACACCTTC.

The chain combines TRBV3-1 (or the pseudogene TRBV3-2) with TRBJ1-3; maybe TRBD1 (5 bases). From germline, CDR1 is LGHDT and CDR2 YNNKEL (reference sequence). Trimming shortened V by 1 base and J by 9 bases, and 13 bases separated the two germline ends. The CDR3 has 14 residues. The CDR3 region has the DNA TGTGCCAGCAGCCAAGGGGCGGGGGATGGCACCATATATTTT. This translates into CASSQGAGDGTIYF.

This clone is a singleton in its sample. This chain links TRBV27 with TRBJ1-2; 8 bases map to TRBD1. This CDR3 spans 14 amino acids. The J segment lost 6 bases and the V segment lost 4 bases, leaving 7 bases of the junction unmatched. Germline-derived CDR1 and CDR2 are MNHEY and SMNVEV (reference sequence). CDR3 loop: CASSSLATGDGYTF. In DNA, the CDR3 is TGTGCCAGCAGTTCCCTTGCGACAGGGGATGGCTACACCTTC.